This T cell receptor beta chain was retrieved from a study of blood T cell repertoires in COVID-19. Study overall: COVID-19 samples, acute and convalescent, were from the United States, Italy and Spain.

Authors' analysis steps: Reference gene primer amplification yielded estimated nucleated cell counts. Using immunoSEQ multiplex PCR, the repertoire was profiled, and TCRdb retains in-frame clones only, with some absent. V and J calls and clone size are as listed in that table; D and trimming were resolved from the DNA. Altogether about 250,000 clones are present, roughly four fifths being singletons, with the ten largest covering 15% to 18%. Seattle cases were enrolled at active infection and followed longitudinally. V gave up 0 bases and J gave up 8 bases; unmatched junction bases: 7. CDR1 SGDLS and CDR2 YYNGEE come from the germline V gene. CDR3 length: 15 residues.

The sequenced sample consisted of peripheral blood. This clonotype was sampled from a person aged 65-85 years with COVID-19, enrolled during active disease. This chain connects TRBV9 to TRBJ2-1, with TRBD1 matching 8 bases. The CDR3 sequence: CASSVGGDRFDEQFF. The DNA of the CDR3 is TGTGCCAGCAGCGTAGGGGGGGACAGGTTCGATGAGCAGTTCTTC.